This T cell receptor beta chain was obtained from a study of blood T cell repertoires in COVID-19. Study-level background: Samples taken during acute and convalescent COVID-19 were collected in the United States, Italy and Spain.

The CDR3 sequence is 17 residues long. V dropped 4 bases and J dropped 4 bases, with 18 bases sitting between them. Germline assignment: CDR1 KGHDR and CDR2 SFDVKD. The method was immunoSEQ multiplex PCR; TCRdb's version includes in-frame clones alone and lacks a portion of them. There are some 700,000 clones in the sample; more than 80% occur only once, and approximately 0.25% lies in the top ten. The receptor comes from a woman between 18 and 30 years old with acute or convalescent COVID-19. The sequenced sample was peripheral blood. The chain has TRBV24-1 and TRBJ2-2; D is perhaps TRBD2 (6 bases). The CDR3 DNA follows: TGTGCCACCAGTGACCCCACGGGGGTCAGAGGCACCGGGGAGCTGTTTTTT. Protein sequence: CATSDPTGVRGTGELFF.